Below are 17 T cell receptor beta chains sequenced from a single sample in a study of beta chain features in type 1 diabetes (dated by TCRdb to 2016 to 2019). The library was produced with the immunoSEQ multiplex PCR assay. All of the isolated RNA was reverse transcribed with the High Capacity cDNA Reverse Transcription Kit, so expressed TCRB transcripts were sequenced. The clones in this table, taken by TCRdb from immuneACCESS, are in-frame only. Not every clone is retained; where verified, under half of the shortfall comes from an unresolved V gene, and the cause of the rest is unknown. The table for this sample lists some 150,000 clones; over 9.5% of them were counted only once. Roughly 1.3% of the sample is in the top ten clones. The sequenced sample consisted of naive CD4+ T cells from blood. The label giving this sample's cell subset or site can be read as: true naive CD4+ T cells. The receptor source for this set is a man between 18 and 29 years old in good health.

The CDR3, as DNA: TGTGCCAGCAGCCGGACCACAGGGGGGAGTCAGCCCCAGCATTTT. Encoded protein: CASSRTTGGSQPQHF. The chain joins TRBV11-2 to TRBJ1-5, with TRBD1 matching 8 bases. The junction had 9 bases not matched to a gene; V was cut back by 5 bases and J by 6 bases. This CDR3 comprises 15 residues. CDR1 is SGHAT and CDR2 is FQNNGV in the germline V gene.

This clone has only a few counts. This chain links TRBV10-3 with TRBJ1-6, with 8 positions matching TRBD1. V lost 10 bases to trimming and J lost 9 bases; unmatched junction nucleotides: 11. The CDR3 extends over 14 amino acids. Germline CDR1 ENHRY, CDR2 SYGVKD. In DNA, the CDR3 is TGTGCCACCAAACCAACAGGGGGTACTTCACCCCTCCACTTT. It specifies CATKPTGGTSPLHF.

This clone was seen many times. V is TRBV7-2 and J is TRBJ2-3; D is undetermined. Germline V gene data show CDR1 as SGHTA and CDR2 as FQGNSA. Trimming took 1 base from V and 0 from J, leaving 8 bases between them. The CDR3 contains 15 residues. This CDR3 reads CASSLGPTSTDTQYF. For the CDR3, the DNA is TGTGCCAGCAGCTTAGGTCCGACTAGCACAGATACGCAGTATTTT.

The V call is TRBV7-2, the J call TRBJ2-3, with 11 bases matching TRBD2. This CDR3 comprises 18 residues. V shed 5 bases, J shed 4 bases, and the junction held 14 bases outside the gene matches. Germline V gives CDR1 SGHTA, CDR2 FQGNSA. CDR3 sequence reads: CASSPLRRLAGKADTQYF. The CDR3 region has the DNA TGTGCCAGCAGCCCCTTGAGAAGACTAGCGGGGAAGGCAGATACGCAGTATTTT.

The genes are TRBV5-6 and TRBJ1-3; 7 bases map to TRBD1. The CDR3 sequence is 15 residues long. V dropped 3 bases and J dropped 2; count of bases not matched to a gene: 5. Germline CDR1 is SGHDT and CDR2 is YYEEEE. For the CDR3, the DNA is TGTGCCAGCAGCTCTACGACAGGGACTGGAAACACCATATATTTT. Amino acids: CASSSTTGTGNTIYF.

This clone has only a few counts. In the same sample, other DNA sequences code for this CDR3. CDR3 coding DNA: TGTGCCAGCAGCTTACTAGGGGATTATGGCTACACCTTC. Protein sequence: CASSLLGDYGYTF. The chain employs TRBV7-2 and TRBJ1-2; tentatively, D is TRBD1 (5 bases). The CDR3 has 13 residues. CDR1 and CDR2 (germline): SGHTA, FQGNSA. V shed 2 bases and J shed 5 bases, with 9 bases lying between them. Drawing the rest from reference TRBV7-2 and TRBJ1-2, the complete variable domain is GAGVSQSPSNKVTEKGKDVELRCDPISGHTALYWYRQSLGQGLEFLIYFQGNSAPDKSGLPSDRFSAERTGGSVSTLTIQRTQQEDSAVYLCASSLLGDYGYTFGSGTRLTVV.

This clone was detected many times. The chain couples TRBV7-2 to TRBJ1-2; D unresolved. The CDR3 consists of 13 residues. Germline-derived CDR1 and CDR2 are SGHTA and FQGNSA. V was cut by 5 bases and J by 3 bases, with 10 bases left in between. This chain's CDR3 is CASSPQEDYGYTF. In DNA form, the CDR3 reads TGTGCCAGCAGCCCCCAGGAGGACTATGGCTACACCTTC.

The V and J genes are TRBV5-1 and TRBJ1-2; D not resolved. The CDR3 extends over 14 amino acids. Between the trimmed V and J ends, which lost 4 bases and 5 bases, there was a span of 15 bases. CDR1 SGHRS and CDR2 YFSETQ come from the germline V gene. The CDR3 nucleotides read TGCGCCAGCAGCGTGGCCCCTACCAATTATGGCTACACCTTC. It yields the protein CASSVAPTNYGYTF.

The chain recombines TRBV18 with TRBJ1-4, with D possibly being TRBD1 (6 bases). The CDR3 is 14 residues long. V lost 3 bases to trimming and J lost 6 bases, with 11 bases between them. From germline, CDR1 is KGHSH and CDR2 LQKENI. In DNA form, the CDR3 reads TGTGCCAGCTCACCCCAGGGGCTAGATGAAAAACTGTTTTTT. Protein product: CASSPQGLDEKLFF.

The chain is built from TRBV7-8 and TRBJ2-1; tentative D call: TRBD2 (5 bases). Germline V CDR1 and CDR2: SGHVS, FQNEAQ. Trimming stripped 4 bases from V and 2 bases from J, with 12 bases between. The CDR3 contains 15 residues. CDR3 sequence reads: CASSWLGDTYNEQFF. CDR3 bases: TGTGCCAGCAGCTGGCTGGGAGATACCTACAATGAGCAGTTCTTC.

The chain uses TRBV6-6 and TRBJ2-7; possible D gene TRBD1, 5 bases. From germline, CDR1 is MNHNY and CDR2 SVGAGI (reference sequence). Trimming pared 7 bases from V and 5 bases from J, leaving 21 bases between. This CDR3 is 15 amino acids long. CDR3 bases: TGTGCCAGCAAAAAGGTCACAGGACCGTGGGACGAGCAGTACTTC. Its protein is CASKKVTGPWDEQYF.

This clone was found many times. The chain has TRBV29-1 and TRBJ2-1, with 9 bases matching TRBD2. CDR1 SQVTM and CDR2 ANQGSEA come from the germline V gene. The ends lost 6 bases at V and 9 bases at J; junction bases unmatched: 12. The CDR3 is made up of 14 amino acids. The CDR3 DNA reads TGCAGCGTGACCGGAGCGGGGGGCGGAGGTGAGCAGTTCTTC. Translating it yields CSVTGAGGGGEQFF.

Of note for this clone: Within the sample, other DNA sequences also encode this same CDR3. The J gene is TRBJ2-1, the V gene TRBV9; D possibly corresponds to TRBD2 (6 bases). CDR1 is SGDLS, CDR2 YYNGEE, per germline. Trimming took off 0 bases at V and 7 bases at J, with 8 bases between the two ends. The CDR3 is made up of 13 amino acids. CDR3 in DNA: TGTGCCAGCAGCGTAGGCGGGGTAAATGAGCAGTTCTTC. Amino acid sequence: CASSVGGVNEQFF.

This clone occurred a few times. The J gene is TRBJ1-2, the V gene TRBV5-6; possible D gene TRBD1, 5 bases. Germline loops: CDR1 SGHDT, CDR2 YYEEEE. The V gene lost 4 bases and the J gene lost 7 bases, with 11 bases spanning the gap. The CDR3 is 12 amino acids. The CDR3 here is CASSRPGSGYTF. CDR3 DNA: TGTGCCAGCAGCCGCCCAGGGTCTGGCTACACCTTC.

The V gene is TRBV28, the J gene TRBJ1-5, with D tentatively TRBD1 (5 bases). Germline assignment: CDR1 MDHEN and CDR2 SYDVKM. This CDR3 spans 16 amino acids. V lost 2 bases and J lost 4, with 15 bases in between. This chain's CDR3 is CASSLGDSPRNQPQHF. The DNA of the CDR3 is TGTGCCAGCAGTTTAGGCGACAGCCCCCGGAATCAGCCCCAGCATTTT.

This chain joins TRBV30 and TRBJ2-5; 7 bases are shared with TRBD1. The CDR3 has 15 residues. Trimming at V came to 2 bases and at J to 5 bases, leaving 11 bases not matched to a gene. CDR1 is GTSNPN and CDR2 is SVGIG in the germline V gene (reference sequence). CDR3 DNA sequence: TGTGCCTGGAGTCCCGGACAGGCGCCGGCGGAGACCCAGTACTTC. Residues: CAWSPGQAPAETQYF.

This clone was detected only a few times. This chain uses TRBV29-1 with TRBJ1-2; TRBD1 aligns across 8 bases. The CDR3 extends over 13 amino acids. With V trimmed by 3 bases and J by 4 bases, 4 bases remained unmatched. Germline V gene lookup returns CDR1 SQVTM and CDR2 ANQGSEA. The CDR3 loop is CSVEGDRPYGYTF. The CDR3 DNA reads TGCAGCGTTGAGGGGGACAGGCCCTATGGCTACACCTTC.